A selection of T cell receptor beta chains follows, all from one sample in a study of blood T cell repertoires in COVID-19. Profiling relied on immunoSEQ multiplex PCR, and the TCRdb table lists in-frame clones only, not all of them. The table lists around 280,000 clones, approximately 88% of them singletons. Sequencing was performed on PBMCs or T cells enriched from blood (not recorded which). All receptors derive from a woman between 40 and 55 years old who had recovered from COVID-19. The conserved cysteine and the conserved F or W are not part of the CDR3 here. D genes are given only for firm matches.

d_call	v_call	cdr3_aa
TRBD1	TRBV12-3/TRBV12-4	ASSDRGQNEQF
NA	TRBV6-1	ASSEVIISFPGLNSGNTIY
TRBD1	TRBV30	AWGQGNNQPQH
NA	TRBV7-9	ASTPLQGEQY
NA	TRBV5-1	ASSVQGSSYEQY
TRBD1	TRBV9	ASSPQGAINEKLF
NA	TRBV4-2	ASSQDQWPSSYEQY
NA	TRBV4-2	ASSQDDLIASSTDTQY
TRBD2	TRBV9	ASSAGLAGSETQY
TRBD1	TRBV27	ASTGTVGEKLF
NA	TRBV28	ASSFRQGGNEQF
NA	TRBV18	ASSPTGLNTEAF
TRBD2	TRBV27	ASSFSAGGPNEQF
NA	TRBV2	ASSEAGADSNQPQH
TRBD2	TRBV5-1	ASSLGSLAGDEQY
NA	TRBV27	ASSLGRDYEQY
NA	TRBV7-2	ASSLEGGWSYEQY